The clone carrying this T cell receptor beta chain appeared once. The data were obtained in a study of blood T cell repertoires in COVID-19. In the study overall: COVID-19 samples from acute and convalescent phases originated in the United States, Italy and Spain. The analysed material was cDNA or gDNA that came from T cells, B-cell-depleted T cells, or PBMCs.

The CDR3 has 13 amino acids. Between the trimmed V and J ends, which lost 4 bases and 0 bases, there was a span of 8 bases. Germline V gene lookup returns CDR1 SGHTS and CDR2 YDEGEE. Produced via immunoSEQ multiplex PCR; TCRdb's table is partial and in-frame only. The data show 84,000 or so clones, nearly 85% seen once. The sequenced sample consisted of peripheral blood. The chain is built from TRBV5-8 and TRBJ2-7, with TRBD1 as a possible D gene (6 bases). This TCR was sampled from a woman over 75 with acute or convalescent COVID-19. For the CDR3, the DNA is TGTGCCAGCAGCAAGGGACACTCCTACGAGCAGTACTTC. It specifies CASSKGHSYEQYF.